This record concerns one TCR beta chain sequence. Its antigen specificity is not known. No base qualities exist here, and no much larger clone lies one base off it. From the cysteine up to the phenylalanine, the CDR3 has a length of 13 residues. Solely the CDR3 DNA is kept, with 39 bases framed from the first base. The junction carries 11 bases between V and J, which are trimmed by 5 bases and 4 bases respectively. CDR1 and CDR2 are drawn from the germline V gene: MNHEY, SVGAGI. The CDR3 regions of human TCRbeta chains were analyzed by immunosequencing. The published analysis was carried out like this. TCRs in the repertoires were compared against a reference library of SARS-CoV-2-specific TCRs that had been generated with the MIRA antigen-specificity platform. Breadth meant the fraction of unique TCRs that were SARS-CoV-2-associated, whereas depth meant the fraction of total T cells that were SARS-CoV-2-associated. Using the MIRA data, every spike-specific TCR was mapped to the spike region that the TCR reacted to and assigned to either a CD4 or a CD8 class. Log10-transformed breadth and depth values were compared by one-way ANOVA with Sidak's multiple comparisons tests. Held by TCRdb, this immuneACCESS table contains in-frame sequences only and omits some clones. Under half of the omission traces to an unresolved V gene where checked; the cause of the rest is unknown. For V, J and clone size, that table is used; D and trimming come from the DNA. Within this sample are about 81,000 clones, with over 75% of them counted one time only. Roughly 5.9% of the sample comes from the top ten.

This record belongs to a study of T cell responses to AZD1222 COVID-19 vaccine (dated by TCRdb to about 2021). For the wider study: A total of more than 230 trial participants underwent TCR sequencing, of whom 200 to 220 had received two doses of AZD1222 and about 25 had received two doses of the MenACWY control vaccine. Trial participants were enrolled into age subgroups of 18-55, 56-69 and 70-plus years, which contained about 150, 28 and 57 TCR-sequenced participants, respectively. Paper-wide results and their limitations: Nearly half of unique spike-specific TCRs reportedly recognized epitopes outside regions mutated in the B.1.351 and B.1.1.7 variants. The vaccine-associated CD4 TCRs covered the entire spike protein, and the dominant responses fell in regions 160-218 and 743-854. In the small 56-69-year group, the increase in depth fell short of significance, most likely because of low power. Spike-specific TCR breadth and depth rose significantly after two AZD1222 doses compared with day 0 and with MenACWY recipients. Most participants were white British and females outnumbered males, and the authors suggested that clonal diversity may have been underestimated. Conclusions about previously exposed vaccinees are limited, since just five to seven AZD1222 recipients were seropositive for SARS-CoV-2 at baseline. No day 14 peak-response samples were available, so repertoires were characterized only after the peak T cell response.

The time point label for this specimen denotes: about 28 days (+/-7) after the second vaccine dose. AZD1222 recipients with second doses at about 4 weeks or about 12 weeks were pooled, because spike-specific TCR depth and breadth did not differ between schedules. Vaccinee samples came from UK trials COV001 and COV002, including a single-blind randomized controlled phase 2/3 trial of AZD1222 (ChAdOx1 nCoV-19) in healthy adults. For TCRbeta chain sequencing, PBMC samples from trial participants were taken at day 0 and at day 28 after the second dose. The receptor was derived from an adult who received the AZD1222 COVID-19 vaccine. This specimen consisted of peripheral blood, obtained 28 days after the second AZD1222 dose. The chain is encoded by TRBV6-5 joined to TRBJ1-2; the D gene is unclear. The nucleotide sequence reads as follows: TGTGCCAGCAGTCCGACCACGGGCTATGGCTACACCTTC. It is translated as CASSPTTGYGYTF.